This TCR beta chain was captured in a study of blood T cell repertoires in COVID-19. Study as a whole: The study drew acute and convalescent COVID-19 samples from the United States, Italy and Spain. T cells, B-cell-depleted T cells, or PBMCs provided the cDNA or gDNA that served as material.

The CDR3 loop spans 13 amino acids. Germline lookup yields CDR1 SGHAT and CDR2 FQNNGV. Trimming pared 1 base from V and 4 bases from J, leaving 8 bases between. This clone came up once. The sample contains more than one DNA sequence encoding this CDR3. Participant-reported clinical history was the basis for cohort assignment. TCRdb's copy holds only in-frame clones and misses some; the assay was immunoSEQ multiplex PCR. Here the sample spans approximately 300,000 clones, 85% to 95% being singletons. The sample comprised PBMCs or T cells enriched from blood (not recorded which). The sequence derives from a woman aged 25-40 years who had been exposed to COVID-19. The rearrangement joins TRBV11-2 to TRBJ2-7, with D unresolved. CDR3 DNA sequence: TGTGCCAGCAGCTTAGGTACAGCTTACGAGCAGTACTTC. Protein product: CASSLGTAYEQYF.